This T cell receptor beta chain emerged from a study of cytomegalovirus exposure and HLA in healthy donors. Whole-study context: Prior work identified about 120 million unique TCR beta sequences in roughly 190 million T cells.

Germline values: CDR1 MNHEY, CDR2 SMNVEV (reference sequence). CDR3 length equals 13 residues. Trimming took off 7 bases at V and 11 bases at J, with 20 bases between the two ends. This clone was seen only a few times. Its antigen is as yet unknown. Amplification used 60 Vbeta primers and 13 Jbeta primers. The protocol was immunoSEQ multiplex PCR, while the TCRdb copy is restricted to in-frame clones and leaves out a portion. The sample shows some 110,000 clones, 65% to 75% of them seen only once. Though probably carrying unrecorded immune exposures, donors were nominally healthy at sampling. The study's findings and limits: Altogether, 150 or so TCR beta chains were recorded as cytomegalovirus-associated. Several top significant clusters appeared, in a later analysis, to be linked to common viral pathogens.

This sequence was found in a man aged 30 to 39 in good health and CMV-seropositive. The chain couples TRBV27 to TRBJ1-1; D ambiguous. The sample taken for sequencing was PBMCs. The DNA for the CDR3 is TGTGCCAGCATACCCGCAGGAATTATGAAGGCTTTCTTT. Its protein is CASIPAGIMKAFF.